The clone carrying this T cell receptor beta chain was recorded at least ten times. Its antigen is still unknown. Expressed TCRB transcripts were sequenced because the isolated RNA had all been reverse transcribed beforehand. Sequencing used immunoSEQ multiplex PCR; TCRdb keeps in-frame clones, though not all of them. The table includes 120,000 to 150,000 clones, 10% detected once. In germline, CDR1 is SQVTM, CDR2 ANQGSEA. With 4 bases removed from V and 5 bases from J, the gap between germline ends came to 11 bases. This CDR3 is built from 12 residues. The data originate from a study of beta chain features in type 1 diabetes. Study conclusions and caveats: Type 1 diabetes patients had TCRB CDR3s that were shorter (moderately but significantly so) in all four CD4+ subsets.

The sequenced sample consisted of naive CD4+ T cells from blood. The genes are TRBV29-1 and TRBJ1-1; tentative D call: TRBD1 (6 bases). This receptor was identified in a man between 18 and 35 years old in good health. The CDR3: CSVVPGETEAFF. DNA of the CDR3: TGCAGCGTTGTCCCAGGGGAAACTGAAGCTTTCTTT.